This is a list of T cell receptor beta chains from one sample in a study of metastatic and nonmetastatic thyroid tumors. MiXCR was used by TCRdb to re-call the PCR reads. The sample lists about 12,000 clones; around 25% were seen once. Specimen: adjacent normal tissue. The source is a male donor with papillary thyroid cancer or a benign thyroid nodule (not recorded which). Some clones in this sample may be carry-over from other donors' samples. Each CDR3 is given with its conserved first and last residue. Fields, in order: V gene, J gene, clone size, D gene, CDR3 length, CDR3 DNA, CDR3 protein. D genes are given only for firm matches. Size values are once, few and many counts, or a class for expanded clones, and some rows have none.

TRBV5-6	TRBJ2-1	medium-sized	TRBD1	16	TGTGCCAGCAGCTTGGCACAGGGGGCGCTTTACAATGAGCAGTTCTTC	CASSLAQGALYNEQFF
TRBV6-1	TRBJ2-7	medium-sized	.	17	TGTGCCAGCAGAAGTGGAATTTCCAGGACGAGCTCCTACGAGCAGTACTTC	CASRSGISRTSSYEQYF
TRBV20-1	TRBJ2-7	medium-sized	.	14	TGCAGTGCTAGAGATCCGGGGCTAGCCCACGAGCAGTACTTC	CSARDPGLAHEQYF
TRBV5-1	TRBJ2-7	.	TRBD1	15	TGCGCCAGCAGCTTGGCGACAGGGGTGATTGACGAGCAGTACTTC	CASSLATGVIDEQYF
TRBV18	TRBJ2-7	once	.	14	TGTGCCAGCTCACCAAGGGCAGGGGCCCACGAGCAGTACTTC	CASSPRAGAHEQYF
TRBV20-1	TRBJ2-7	few	.	16	TGCAGTGCTAGAGAGACTGGGCAGGGTTTTTCCTACGAGCAGTACTTC	CSARETGQGFSYEQYF
TRBV5-4	TRBJ1-5	.	.	13	TGTGCCAGCAGCTTGAAGCCAGATCAGCCCCAGCATTTT	CASSLKPDQPQHF
TRBV6-1	TRBJ2-7	.	.	15	TGTGCCAGCAGTGAAGCACTAGCAGGATCCTACGAGCAGTACTTC	CASSEALAGSYEQYF
TRBV27	TRBJ2-7	few	.	14	TGTGCCAGCAGTTTGACCGTCCCCCTCGTCGAGCAGTACTTC	CASSLTVPLVEQYF
TRBV6-2/TRBV6-3	TRBJ2-2	.	.	11	TGTGCCAGCAGGACAGCCGGGGAGCTGTTTTTT	CASRTAGELFF
TRBV6-2/TRBV6-3	TRBJ2-5	medium-sized	.	11	TGTGCCAGCAGTTACGAAGAGACCCAGTACTTC	CASSYEETQYF
TRBV2	TRBJ2-3	.	TRBD1	13	TGTGCCAGCAGTGCCGACAGGGGAGATACGCAGTATTTT	CASSADRGDTQYF
TRBV20-1	TRBJ2-7	.	TRBD2	14	TGCAGTGCTTTCAAGGGACTAGCGGGAGTCGAGCAGTACTTC	CSAFKGLAGVEQYF
TRBV12-3/TRBV12-4	TRBJ1-2	few	TRBD1	13	TGTGCCAGCAGTTCTACAGGGGGTAATGGCTACACCTTC	CASSSTGGNGYTF
TRBV5-8	TRBJ2-7	medium-sized	TRBD2	15	TGTGCCAGCAGCAACCGGGGGGGGACATCCTACGAGCAGTACTTC	CASSNRGGTSYEQYF
TRBV30	TRBJ1-4	medium-sized	TRBD1	13	TGTGCCTGGAGTAGGACAGGGATTGAAAAACTGTTTTTT	CAWSRTGIEKLFF
TRBV20-1	TRBJ2-1	.	TRBD2	16	TGCAGTGCTAGAGATACGACTAGCGGGATGCACAATGAGCAGTTCTTC	CSARDTTSGMHNEQFF
TRBV20-1	TRBJ1-1	few	.	13	TGCAGTGCTATGGAATTAGGGGGAACTGAAGCTTTCTTT	CSAMELGGTEAFF
TRBV12-3/TRBV12-4	TRBJ2-7	many	.	13	TGTGCCAGCAGTTTGCAGGGTTTCCACGAGCAGTACTTC	CASSLQGFHEQYF
TRBV11-3	TRBJ2-3	medium-sized	TRBD2	17	TGTGCCAGCAGCTTACGTCCCCGACTAGCGTTTACAGATACGCAGTATTTT	CASSLRPRLAFTDTQYF